These 10 T cell receptor beta chains share one sample of origin, sequenced in a study of blood T cell repertoires in COVID-19. Data came from immunoSEQ multiplex PCR; TCRdb stores just in-frame clones and leaves some out. This repertoire shows more than 200,000 clones, roughly 80% found once; its top ten account for 4.2%. The sample consisted of peripheral blood. Receptors originate from a man aged 60 to 75 with acute or convalescent COVID-19.

This chain connects TRBV7-2 to TRBJ2-7, with TRBD2 identical over 8 bases. Germline V gene data show CDR1 as SGHTA and CDR2 as FQGNSA. V lost 3 bases, J lost 0 bases, and 7 bases stayed unmatched. The CDR3 contains 16 residues. The DNA of the CDR3 is TGTGCCAGCAGCTTCAATAGCGGGACCCCCTCCTACGAGCAGTACTTC. It yields the protein CASSFNSGTPSYEQYF.

The rearrangement joins TRBV5-1 to TRBJ1-3; D is uncertain. The germline V gene encodes CDR1 SGHRS and CDR2 YFSETQ. There are 14 residues in the CDR3. V was pared by 3 bases and J by 0 bases, with 7 bases between. The CDR3 sequence is CASSSRLSGNTIYF. CDR3 sequence (DNA): TGCGCCAGCAGCTCCAGGCTCTCTGGAAACACCATATATTTT. Full variable domain (missing parts from reference TRBV5-1 and TRBJ1-3): KAGVTQTPRYLIKTRGQQVTLSCSPISGHRSVSWYQQTPGQGLQFLFEYFSETQRNKGNFPGRFSGRQFSNSRSEMNVSTLELGDSALYLCASSSRLSGNTIYFGEGSWLTVV.

The rearrangement joins TRBV5-6 to TRBJ1-2, with D perhaps TRBD1 (5 bases). Per the germline V gene, CDR1 is SGHDT and CDR2 is YYEEEE. V gave up 0 bases and J gave up 1 base, with 13 bases separating them. CDR3 size: 16 residues. CDR3 loop: CASSLAGDSLNYGYTF. The CDR3 DNA reads as TGTGCCAGCAGCTTGGCGGGTGACAGCCTTAACTATGGCTACACCTTC.

The V gene is TRBV28, the J gene TRBJ1-5, with D unresolved. CDR3 length: 14 residues. Trimming shortened V by 3 bases and J by 11 bases, and 17 bases separated the two germline ends. Looked up from germline, CDR1 is MDHEN and CDR2 is SYDVKM. CDR3 residues: CASSLSTEYLSQHF. The DNA for the CDR3 is TGTGCCAGCAGTTTGTCCACCGAGTACTTGTCCCAGCATTTT.

V is TRBV7-2 and J is TRBJ1-1; 8 bases match TRBD1. Trimming cost V 2 bases and J 6 bases; bases outside gene matches: 8. The germline CDR1 and CDR2 sequences are SGHTA and FQGNSA. The CDR3 is 15 amino acids. The CDR3 coding sequence is TGTGCCAGCAGCTTAACCGACCGGACAGGGCCTGAAGCTTTCTTT. Amino acid sequence: CASSLTDRTGPEAFF.

The chain couples TRBV5-1 to TRBJ2-7; D might be TRBD1 (6 bases). CDR1 and CDR2 from the germline V gene are SGHRS and YFSETQ. The germline V and J ends were trimmed by 3 bases and 0 bases, with 7 bases remaining between them. The CDR3 loop spans 13 amino acids. The CDR3: CASSSDSSYEQYF. The CDR3 DNA sequence: TGCGCCAGCAGCTCGGACAGCTCCTACGAGCAGTACTTC.

The rearrangement links TRBV27 to TRBJ2-3; the match to TRBD2 covers 9 bases. CDR3 size: 18 residues. Germline values: CDR1 MNHEY, CDR2 SMNVEV (reference sequence). Losses at the gene ends were 3 bases for V and 1 base for J; bases not matched to a gene: 11. The CDR3 nucleotides read TGTGCCAGCAGTTTGGGTAGTTTTCGGACTAGCGGCACAGATACGCAGTATTTT. Its protein is CASSLGSFRTSGTDTQYF.

J is TRBJ2-7 and V is TRBV27, with D perhaps matching TRBD2 (6 bases). The V gene's germline CDR1 is MNHEY and CDR2 SMNVEV (reference sequence). This CDR3 has 15 residues. Trimming left V 2 bases short and J 0 bases short, with 11 bases between. CDR3 nucleotides: TGTGCCAGCAGTTTAGGAGGGTCTTTCTCCTACGAGCAGTACTTC. This codes for CASSLGGSFSYEQYF.

The V and J genes are TRBV2 and TRBJ1-2; 9 bases fit TRBD1. The CDR3 runs to 14 residues. J gave up 8 bases and V 6 bases, and 10 bases lay outside the gene matches. The germline gives CDR1 SNHLY, CDR2 FYNNEI. CDR3 amino acids: CASSGPGQGRGYTF. Written as DNA, the CDR3 is TGTGCCAGCAGCGGACCGGGACAGGGCAGAGGCTACACCTTC.

The V call is TRBV2, the J call TRBJ2-3; 9 nucleotides match TRBD2. Germline V gene data show CDR1 as SNHLY and CDR2 as FYNNEI. J lost 4 bases, V lost 8 bases, and 13 bases had no gene match. This CDR3 is built from 16 residues. CDR3 DNA sequence: TGTGCCAGCTCTACCCCCGGGACTAGCTGGGCAGATACGCAGTATTTT. Translating it yields CASSTPGTSWADTQYF.